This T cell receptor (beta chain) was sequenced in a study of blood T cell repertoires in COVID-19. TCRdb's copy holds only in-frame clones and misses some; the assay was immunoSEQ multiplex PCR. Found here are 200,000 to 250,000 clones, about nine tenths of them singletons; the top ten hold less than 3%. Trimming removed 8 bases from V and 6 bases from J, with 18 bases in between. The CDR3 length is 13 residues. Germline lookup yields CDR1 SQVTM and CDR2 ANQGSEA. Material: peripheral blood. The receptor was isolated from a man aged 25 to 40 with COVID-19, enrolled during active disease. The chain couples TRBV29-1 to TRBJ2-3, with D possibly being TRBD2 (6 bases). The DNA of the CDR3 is TGCAGCATACTAGCTGGGGGTATTGATACGCAGTATTTT. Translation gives CSILAGGIDTQYF.